Listed below are T cell receptor beta chains from one sample, sequenced in a study of T cell repertoires in cytomegalovirus infection. These receptors lack a known antigen. Each CDR3 protein is one row after TCRdb ran MiXCR on the reads. The table lists roughly 920,000 distinct CDR3 sequences, 30% to 40% of them singletons. The material was cultured CD8+ T cells from PBMCs, obtained from culture after CMV antigen stimulation. The source of these receptors is a human donor in good health (CMV status not recorded). Some clones in this sample may be carry-over from other donors' samples. The CDR3 runs from the conserved cysteine through the conserved F or W. A D gene is named only where the DNA matches it firmly. The listing skips clone size in some rows; elsewhere it reads once, few, many or a size class.

V gene	clone size	D gene	J gene	CDR3 DNA	CDR3 protein
TRBV6-2/TRBV6-3	few	-	TRBJ2-2	TGTGCCACAGACAGGCCCGGGGAGCTGTTTTTT	CATDRPGELFF
TRBV6-5	-	TRBD2	TRBJ2-5	TGTGCCAGCACCACCGGGGGGGGCGCCCAAGAGACCCAGTACTTC	CASTTGGGAQETQYF
TRBV6-6	-	-	TRBJ1-1	TGTGCCAGGAGTGACGACCGAAATTGGGTTCCCACTGAAGCTTTCTTT	CARSDDRNWVPTEAFF
TRBV2	few	-	TRBJ2-1	TGTGCCAGCAGTGTTGCGGATTACTACAATGAGCAGTTCTTC	CASSVADYYNEQFF
TRBV7-6	many	TRBD2	TRBJ2-5	TGTGCCAGCACCAACCCGGGGGGGTTGGAGACCCAGTACTTC	CASTNPGGLETQYF
TRBV7-9	few	-	TRBJ2-5	TGTGCCAGCAGCCTAGCCTTTGGCCAAGAGACCCAGTACTTC	CASSLAFGQETQYF
TRBV19	-	TRBD1	TRBJ1-1	TGTGCCAGTAGTATAGCGACAGGGGGAAACACTGAAGCTTTCTTT	CASSIATGGNTEAFF
TRBV7-8	many	-	TRBJ2-3	TGTGCCAGCAGCTTTGATGCGGGCCCCGTCACAGATACGCAGTATTTT	CASSFDAGPVTDTQYF
TRBV5-6	-	TRBD1	TRBJ2-5	TGTGCCAGCAGCACGGACAGGGAGTACCAAGAGACCCAGTACTTC	CASSTDREYQETQYF
TRBV7-3	-	-	TRBJ2-3	TGTGCCAGCAGCTTAAACCCCGGGGGTACGAGCACAGATACGCAGTATTTT	CASSLNPGGTSTDTQYF
TRBV12-3/TRBV12-4	-	-	TRBJ1-1	TGTGTCAGCAGTGAGGGGGCTGAAGCTTTCTTT	CVSSEGAEAFF
TRBV7-2	many	-	TRBJ1-1	TGTGCCAGCAGCTTAGAGAGGGGCAGGGTCCATGAAGCTTTCTTT	CASSLERGRVHEAFF
TRBV12-3/TRBV12-4	few	TRBD1	TRBJ1-4	TGTGCCAGCAGTTTCCGGACAGGGATCACGACTAATGAAAAACTGTTTTTT	CASSFRTGITTNEKLFF
TRBV27	few	TRBD1	TRBJ1-2	TGTGCCAGCAGTTCTAGACAGGGGTCGGCCTATGGCTACACCTTC	CASSSRQGSAYGYTF
TRBV13	-	-	TRBJ2-7	TGTGCCAGCAGCCTCGCAACGACAGCGTCACAGCAGTACTTC	CASSLATTASQQYF
TRBV7-4	-	TRBD2	TRBJ2-2	TGTGCCAGCAGCTTAGGGGCCAGCGGGGGGCACACCGGGGAGCTGTTTTTT	CASSLGASGGHTGELFF
TRBV12-3/TRBV12-4	many	-	TRBJ1-1	TGTGCCAGCAGTTTAAGTGGCCATGAAGCTTTCTTT	CASSLSGHEAFF
TRBV27	-	TRBD1	TRBJ1-1	TGTGCCAGCAGTCCTCGGACAGGGGATATGATCACTGAAGCTTTCTTT	CASSPRTGDMITEAFF
TRBV5-1	-	-	TRBJ2-1	TGCGCCAGCGTCGAGGGATTAACCGGAAATGAGCAGTTCTTC	CASVEGLTGNEQFF
TRBV19	-	-	TRBJ1-1	TGTGCCAGTAGTAAGGGGATGGGCACTGAAGCTTTCTTT	CASSKGMGTEAFF
TRBV7-9	few	-	TRBJ1-2	TGTGCCAGCAGCTTATATAATCCGGGCCCGGGCAATGGCTACACCTTC	CASSLYNPGPGNGYTF
TRBV12-3/TRBV12-4	few	-	TRBJ1-1	TGTGCCAGCAGCCACTTGGGGGTGCCGGCCATCACTGAAGCTTTCTTT	CASSHLGVPAITEAFF
TRBV9	-	TRBD2	TRBJ2-3	TGTGCCAGCAGCGTAGGCGGGGGGCACACAGATACGCAGTATTTT	CASSVGGGHTDTQYF
TRBV7-2	-	-	TRBJ2-7	TGTGCCAGCCAGGGGAATTACGAGCAGTACTTC	CASQGNYEQYF
TRBV20-1	-	-	TRBJ1-2	TGCAGTGCTAGCCCCCTAAGGAACTATGGCTACACCTTC	CSASPLRNYGYTF
TRBV12-3/TRBV12-4	few	TRBD1	TRBJ2-1	TGTGCCAGCAGGGGACAGGGGCTTCATTACAATGAGCAGTTCTTC	CASRGQGLHYNEQFF
TRBV11-3	-	-	TRBJ1-3	TGTGCCAGCAGCTCCCTGTGGAAGTTCTCTGGAAACACCATATATTTT	CASSSLWKFSGNTIYF
TRBV7-9	many	-	TRBJ1-1	TGTGCCAGCAGCTTATCACAGCCTGAAGCTTTCTTT	CASSLSQPEAFF
TRBV6-2/TRBV6-3	few	-	TRBJ1-3	TGTGCCAGCAGTTACTCGTCCAGGCCCGGAGAAAACACCATATATTTT	CASSYSSRPGENTIYF
TRBV25-1	few	-	TRBJ1-1	TGTGCCAGCAGTGAATACATTTTATCACGAAGTGGCACTGAAGCTTTCTTT	CASSEYILSRSGTEAFF
TRBV2	-	TRBD1	TRBJ2-7	TGTGCCAGCAGCGTCGAGTTAGTCGGGACAGGGATTCCCTACGAGCAGTACTTC	CASSVELVGTGIPYEQYF
TRBV12-5	few	-	TRBJ1-1	TGTGCTAGTGGCCAGGGGATGAACACTGAAGCTTTCTTT	CASGQGMNTEAFF
TRBV4-1	-	-	TRBJ2-1	TGCGCCAGCAGCCACCAAGCTAATGAGCAGTTCTTC	CASSHQANEQFF
TRBV10-3	few	TRBD1	TRBJ2-3	TGTGCCATCAGGGTGCGGACAGGGAGCACAGATACGCAGTATTTT	CAIRVRTGSTDTQYF
TRBV7-2	many	TRBD1	TRBJ2-1	TGTGCCAGCAGCTTAAGTCAGGGGGCGCGATACAATGAGCAGTTCTTC	CASSLSQGARYNEQFF
TRBV27	-	TRBD2	TRBJ2-3	TGTGCCAGCAACCGATTTAGCGGGAGCACAGATACGCAGTATTTT	CASNRFSGSTDTQYF
TRBV14	few	-	TRBJ2-3	TGTGCCAGCAGCCAATGGCACATCGGCATCGGGGGTATCGAAGATACGCAGTATTTT	CASSQWHIGIGGIEDTQYF
TRBV2	few	-	TRBJ2-3	TGTGCCAGCAGTGAAGAGGCGGGAAGCACAGATACGCAGTATTTT	CASSEEAGSTDTQYF
TRBV10-3	-	-	TRBJ2-1	TGTGCCATCAGTGAGTCGAGTGGGAATGAGCAGTTCTTC	CAISESSGNEQFF
TRBV7-2	many	-	TRBJ1-2	TGTGCCAGCAGCCCGGGGGAGATCTGGTATGGCTACACCTTC	CASSPGEIWYGYTF
TRBV12-3/TRBV12-4	once	-	TRBJ1-1	TGTGCCAGCAAAAGTCCCCGAGAGGACACTGAAGCTTTCTTT	CASKSPREDTEAFF
TRBV12-5	few	-	TRBJ1-1	TGTGCTAGTGGTTTTGGGGCGGAAGCTTTCTTT	CASGFGAEAFF
TRBV4-1	-	-	TRBJ1-2	TGCGCCAGCAGCCATACCCACTTGCGTGGGGCCTATGGCTACACCTTC	CASSHTHLRGAYGYTF
TRBV3-1	-	TRBD2	TRBJ2-3	TGTGCCAGCAGCCAAGATTTCCGCTCGGGAACTAGCGGGGGGCTACGCACAGATACGCAGTATTTT	CASSQDFRSGTSGGLRTDTQYF
TRBV6-6	few	-	TRBJ1-6	TGTGCCAGCAGTTTCTCCTCCGACTTCGGGGCCTCCTATAATTCACCCCTCCACTTT	CASSFSSDFGASYNSPLHF
TRBV6-8	-	-	TRBJ2-7	TGTGCCAGCAGTAGCGAGACAGGATTACACTCCTACGAGCAGTACTTC	CASSSETGLHSYEQYF
TRBV20-1	-	-	TRBJ2-3	TGCAGTGCTGGGCCCAAAGGGCGCTGGGATTTT	CSAGPKGRWDF
TRBV7-6	-	TRBD1	TRBJ2-5	TGTGCCAGCAGCCTTTCGGGGACAGGCAACCAAGAGACCCAGTACTTC	CASSLSGTGNQETQYF
TRBV4-1	-	-	TRBJ1-6	TGCGCCAGCAGCCAAGGAAGATCACCCCCCCACTTT	CASSQGRSPPHF
TRBV5-4	many	TRBD1	TRBJ1-3	TGTGCCAGCAGCATCGACAGGGGAACGGGAAACACCATATATTTT	CASSIDRGTGNTIYF
TRBV7-9	few	-	TRBJ1-2	TGTGCCAGCAGCTCTGACAACGATGGCTACACCTTC	CASSSDNDGYTF
TRBV7-6	few	-	TRBJ1-1	TGTGCCAGCAGCTCGAGAGGGCCAGGGATGAGGGACACTGAAGCTTTCTTT	CASSSRGPGMRDTEAFF
TRBV25-1	-	-	TRBJ1-2	TGTGCCAGCAGTGAATTTGGAGGGGAAGTCTACACCTTC	CASSEFGGEVYTF
TRBV7-6	-	TRBD1	TRBJ2-5	TGTGCCAGCAGCTTAGAGGGGACAGCGGAGACCCAGTACTTC	CASSLEGTAETQYF
TRBV6-6	-	TRBD1	TRBJ1-1	TGTGCCAGCAGTTACTCTAAGCTTGGGACAGACGCTTTCTTT	CASSYSKLGTDAFF
TRBV7-9	-	TRBD2	TRBJ2-1	TGTGCCAGCAGCCCCCGAGCGGGGGGGCCGGCGAATGAGCAGTTCTTC	CASSPRAGGPANEQFF
TRBV27	-	-	TRBJ2-7	TGTGCCAGCACTATGGGAGGGGGTGGAGAGCAGTACTTC	CASTMGGGGEQYF
TRBV7-8	-	-	TRBJ2-3	TGTGCCAGCGATCCCACAGATACGCAGTATTTT	CASDPTDTQYF
TRBV4-3	few	TRBD2	TRBJ2-1	TGCGCCAGCAGCCAAGGTCTCGGGGGGGAGAGCTCCTACAATGAGCAGTTCTTC	CASSQGLGGESSYNEQFF
TRBV6-6	-	-	TRBJ1-5	TGTGCCAGCAGTTACCCCGACATGAATCAGCCCCAGCATTTT	CASSYPDMNQPQHF